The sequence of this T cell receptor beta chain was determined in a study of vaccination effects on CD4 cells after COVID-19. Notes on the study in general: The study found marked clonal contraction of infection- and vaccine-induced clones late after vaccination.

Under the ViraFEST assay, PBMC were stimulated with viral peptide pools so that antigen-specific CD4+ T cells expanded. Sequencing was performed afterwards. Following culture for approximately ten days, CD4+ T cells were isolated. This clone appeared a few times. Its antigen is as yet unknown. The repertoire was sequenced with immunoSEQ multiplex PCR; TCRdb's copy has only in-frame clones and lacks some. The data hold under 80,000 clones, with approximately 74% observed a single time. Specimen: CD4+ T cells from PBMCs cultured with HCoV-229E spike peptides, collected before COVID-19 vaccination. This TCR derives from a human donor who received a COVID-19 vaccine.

CDR3 sequence reads: CASSISSRNYGYTF. CDR3 sequence (DNA): TGTGCCAGTAGTATTAGTTCGCGGAACTATGGCTACACCTTC. This chain joins TRBV19 and TRBJ1-2; D unclear. Germline V lookup: CDR1 LNHDA, CDR2 SQIVND (reference sequence). With 3 bases removed from V and 2 bases from J, the gap between germline ends came to 10 bases. The CDR3 has 14 residues.